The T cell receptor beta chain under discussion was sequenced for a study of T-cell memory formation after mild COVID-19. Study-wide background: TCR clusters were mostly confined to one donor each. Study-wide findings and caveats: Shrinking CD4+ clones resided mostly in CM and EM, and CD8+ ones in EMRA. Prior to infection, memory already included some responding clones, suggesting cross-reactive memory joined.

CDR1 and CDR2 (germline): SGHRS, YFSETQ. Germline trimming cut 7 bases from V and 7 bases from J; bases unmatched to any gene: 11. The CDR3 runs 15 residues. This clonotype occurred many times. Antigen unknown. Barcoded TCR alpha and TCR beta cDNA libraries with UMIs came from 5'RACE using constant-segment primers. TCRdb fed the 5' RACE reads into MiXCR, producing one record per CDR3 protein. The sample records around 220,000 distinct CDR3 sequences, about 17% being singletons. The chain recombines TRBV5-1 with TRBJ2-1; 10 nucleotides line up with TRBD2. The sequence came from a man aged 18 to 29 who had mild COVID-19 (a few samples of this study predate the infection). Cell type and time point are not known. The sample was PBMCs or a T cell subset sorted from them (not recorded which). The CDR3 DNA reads TGCGCCAGCGAGGAGGAAGCGGGGGGGAGTAATGAGCAGTTCTTC. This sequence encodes CASEEEAGGSNEQFF.